The 11 T cell receptor beta chains listed next were all sequenced from one sample in a study of blood T cell repertoires in COVID-19. Method: immunoSEQ multiplex PCR; TCRdb's copy keeps in-frame clones and lacks some. This table holds tens of thousands of clones, more than 85% found once. The sample consisted of peripheral blood. The receptors were gathered from a man in his sixties or seventies with acute or convalescent COVID-19.

This clone showed up just a few times. The V call is TRBV7-2, the J call TRBJ2-7; weak D call: TRBD2 (6 bases). V was clipped by 4 bases and J by 3 bases, with 16 bases between them. The CDR3 runs to 15 residues. Looked up from germline, CDR1 is SGHTA and CDR2 is FQGNSA. The CDR3 loop reads CASSSGGVGYYEQYF. CDR3 bases: TGTGCCAGCAGCTCCGGCGGGGTAGGGTACTACGAGCAGTACTTC.

V gene TRBV6-2 or TRBV6-3 combines with J gene TRBJ2-1; TRBD2 aligns across 8 bases. This CDR3 has 17 residues. J lost 1 base, V lost 1 base, and 6 bases had no gene match. Germline-derived CDR1 and CDR2 are MNHEY and SVGEGT. DNA for the CDR3: TGTGCCAGCAGTTACTATCCTAGCGGGCGTTCCTACAATGAGCAGTTCTTC. Residues: CASSYYPSGRSYNEQFF.

V usage is TRBV7-9 and J usage is TRBJ2-2; TRBD1 is a possible D gene (6 bases). V dropped 2 bases and J dropped 8 bases, with 12 bases sitting between them. CDR1 is SEHNR, CDR2 FQNEAQ, per germline (reference sequence). The CDR3 runs to 14 residues. DNA of the CDR3: TGTGCCAGCAGCTTAAGGCAGGGGATAGGGGAGCTGTTTTTT. It specifies CASSLRQGIGELFF.

The rearrangement joins TRBV2 to TRBJ2-3; tentative D call: TRBD1 (7 bases). Germline V gene data show CDR1 as SNHLY and CDR2 as FYNNEI. The CDR3 spans 15 residues. Trimming pared 4 bases from V and 0 bases from J, leaving 11 bases between. CDR3 sequence (DNA): TGTGCCAGCAGTGGCGGGACAGCTAGCACAGATACGCAGTATTTT. It specifies CASSGGTASTDTQYF.

This chain uses TRBV29-1 with TRBJ1-2; 8 positions match TRBD1. CDR1 SQVTM and CDR2 ANQGSEA come from the germline V gene. CDR3 length equals 14 residues. J was trimmed by 6 bases and V by 1 base; bases with no gene match: 7. CDR3 residues: CSVEGRQGRDGYTF. The CDR3 DNA follows: TGCAGCGTTGAAGGACGACAGGGGCGGGATGGCTACACCTTC.

J is TRBJ2-2 and V is TRBV18; 8 bases line up with TRBD1. CDR3 length: 17 residues. Trimming took 6 bases from V and 3 from J; bases not matched to a gene: 12. Germline V gene sequence: CDR1 KGHSH, CDR2 LQKENI. The DNA of the CDR3 is TGTGCCAGCTCCATTAGTCGGCAGGGGGCGGACACCGGGGAGCTGTTTTTT. Its translation is CASSISRQGADTGELFF.

This chain links TRBV4-1 with TRBJ2-2; perhaps TRBD1 as D (6 bases). V lost 2 bases and J lost 3, with 13 bases in between. This CDR3 is 16 amino acids long. Germline CDR1 reads MGHRA; CDR2 reads YSYEKL. This CDR3 is CASSQSGAQHTGELFF. The DNA of the CDR3 is TGCGCCAGCAGCCAATCAGGGGCTCAGCACACCGGGGAGCTGTTTTTT.

This clone was counted a single time. This chain connects TRBV4-1 to TRBJ2-1; 16 bases are a match to TRBD2. The germline V gene encodes CDR1 MGHRA and CDR2 YSYEKL. Germline trimming cut 2 bases from V and 8 bases from J; bases unmatched to any gene: 6. There are 17 residues in the CDR3. The CDR3, as DNA: TGCGCCAGCAGCCAAACGGGACTAGCGGGAGGGCAACATGAGCAGTTCTTC. Encoded protein: CASSQTGLAGGQHEQFF.

The chain links TRBV5-6 to TRBJ2-3; no firm D call. Germline V gene data show CDR1 as SGHDT and CDR2 as YYEEEE. Deletions cut 1 base from V and 2 bases from J, with 11 bases between. This CDR3 comprises 15 residues. The CDR3 loop reads CASSLPLTSTDTQYF. CDR3 nucleotide sequence: TGTGCCAGCAGCTTGCCCCTAACTTCCACAGATACGCAGTATTTT.

CDR3 DNA sequence: TGTGCCATCAGTGACCGCGGGAGCGAGTCAAATGAGCAGTTCTTC. Its translation is CAISDRGSESNEQFF. The chain recombines TRBV10-3 with TRBJ2-1, with 7 positions matching TRBD2. Germline CDR1 is ENHRY and CDR2 is SYGVKD. Trimming removed 3 bases from V and 7 bases from J; junction bases left unmatched: 9. The CDR3 covers 15 residues.

The chain recombines TRBV7-2 with TRBJ1-3, with 8 nucleotides matching TRBD1. Germline V lookup: CDR1 SGHTA, CDR2 FQGNSA. This CDR3 has 13 residues. After removal of 1 base from V and 8 bases from J, the junction contained 1 base not matched to a gene. CDR3 in amino acids: CASSLDRGDTIYF. The CDR3 bases are TGTGCCAGCAGCTTAGACAGGGGGGACACCATATATTTT.